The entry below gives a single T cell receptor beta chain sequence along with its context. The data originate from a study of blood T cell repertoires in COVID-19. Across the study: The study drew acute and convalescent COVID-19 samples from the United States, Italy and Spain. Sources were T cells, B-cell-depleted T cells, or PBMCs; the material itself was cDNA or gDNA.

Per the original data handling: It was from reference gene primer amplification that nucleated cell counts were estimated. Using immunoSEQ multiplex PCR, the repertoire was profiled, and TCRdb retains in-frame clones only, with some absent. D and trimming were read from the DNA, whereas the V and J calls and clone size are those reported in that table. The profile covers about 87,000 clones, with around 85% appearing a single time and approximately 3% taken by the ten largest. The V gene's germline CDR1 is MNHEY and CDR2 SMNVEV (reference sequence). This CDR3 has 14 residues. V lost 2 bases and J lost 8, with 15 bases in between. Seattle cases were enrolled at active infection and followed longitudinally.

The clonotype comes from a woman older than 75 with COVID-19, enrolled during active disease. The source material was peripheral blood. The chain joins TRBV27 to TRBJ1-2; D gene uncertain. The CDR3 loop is CASSLRAPTKGYTF. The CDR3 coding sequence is TGTGCCAGCAGTTTAAGGGCGCCGACTAAGGGCTACACCTTC.